This T cell receptor beta chain was documented in a study of blood T cell repertoires in COVID-19. Overall study: The samples span acute and convalescent COVID-19 from the United States, Italy and Spain. T cells, B-cell-depleted T cells, or PBMCs supplied cDNA or gDNA.

Original processing methods: Nucleated cell number was recorded as an estimate derived from reference gene primer amplification. TCRdb keeps only in-frame clones here, not all; method: immunoSEQ multiplex PCR. Clonal size and the V and J genes are those of that table, whereas D and trimming came from the DNA. The table has 45,000 to 65,000 clones, 91% seen once. V shed 2 bases and J shed 1 base, with 8 bases lying between them. This CDR3 is built from 13 residues. Germline CDR1 reads GTSNPN; CDR2 reads SVGIG (reference sequence). The material sequenced was peripheral blood. The V gene is TRBV30, the J gene TRBJ1-1, with D perhaps matching TRBD1 (6 bases). The receptor was derived from a human donor in a cohort sampled during active COVID-19. Here the CDR3 reads CAWSYRENTEAFF. Here the CDR3 DNA reads TGTGCCTGGAGTTACAGGGAGAACACTGAAGCTTTCTTT.